Following are 27 T cell receptor beta chains from one sample sequenced in a study of persistence of HIV-infected CD4 T cells. For these TCRs, the target antigens are not known. The stimulus was an HIV-1 Gag 15-mer peptide pool, 1 ug/peptide/mL. CD40L/CD69 double-negative CD45RO-high memory CD4+ T cells were collected. This was the immunoSEQ version 4 assay in survey mode. The protocol was immunoSEQ multiplex PCR, while the TCRdb copy is restricted to in-frame clones and leaves out a portion. The sample has tens of thousands of clones, roughly 80% seen once. This specimen was CD4+ T cells sorted from PBMCs after approximately 20-hour stimulation, taken from a patient who received antiretroviral therapy. All receptors derive from an adult woman with HIV who was CMV-seropositive.

The CDR3 coding sequence is TGTGCCAGCGCCAGGGGGGGGACGGGCTACACCTTC. Its translation is CASARGGTGYTF. The chain is built from TRBV6-5 and TRBJ1-2; 7 bases are shared with TRBD1. V dropped 8 bases and J dropped 8; count of bases not matched to a gene: 8. Germline values: CDR1 MNHEY, CDR2 SVGAGI. The CDR3 covers 12 residues.

This chain connects TRBV5-4 to TRBJ1-3; no reliable D call. CDR1 and CDR2 (germline): SGHNT, YYREEE (reference sequence). V lost 4 bases and J 2 bases, leaving 13 bases between the germline ends. The CDR3 runs 15 residues. This CDR3 reads CASSPPWGTGNTIYF. The CDR3 nucleotides read TGTGCCAGCAGCCCTCCATGGGGAACTGGAAACACCATATATTTT.

The chain combines TRBV10-3 with TRBJ2-7; TRBD1 agrees at 8 bases. After removal of 2 bases from V and 2 bases from J, the junction contained 5 bases not matched to a gene. This CDR3 has 15 amino acids. CDR1 ENHRY and CDR2 SYGVKD come from the germline V gene. CDR3 sequence (DNA): TGTGCCATCAGTGAGGGGACAGGCGCACCCTACGAGCAGTACTTC. This encodes CAISEGTGAPYEQYF.

This chain uses TRBV11-3 with TRBJ1-4, with unresolved D. The germline V gene encodes CDR1 SGHNT and CDR2 YENEEA. Trimming took 2 bases from V and 7 from J, leaving 8 bases between them. The CDR3 totals 13 residues. DNA of the CDR3: TGTGCCAGCAGCTTAAATCTACGTGAAAAACTGTTTTTT. Translation gives CASSLNLREKLFF. The full variable domain, completed using reference TRBV11-3 and TRBJ1-4, is EAGVVQSPRYKIIEKKQPVAFWCNPISGHNTLYWYLQNLGQGPELLIRYENEEAVDDSQLPKDRFSAERLKGVDSTLKIQPAELGDSAVYLCASSLNLREKLFFGSGTQLSVL.

This clone was recorded a few times. The chain carries TRBV5-1 and TRBJ2-2; 8 positions agree with TRBD1. This CDR3 region has 14 residues. Unmatched junction bases numbered 1, after V lost 6 bases and J lost 0 bases. The V gene's germline CDR1 is SGHRS and CDR2 YFSETQ. The CDR3: CASKGQANTGELFF. For the CDR3, the DNA is TGCGCCAGCAAGGGACAGGCGAACACCGGGGAGCTGTTTTTT. The variable domain in full, with the rest retrieved from reference TRBV5-1 and TRBJ2-2, is KAGVTQTPRYLIKTRGQQVTLSCSPISGHRSVSWYQQTPGQGLQFLFEYFSETQRNKGNFPGRFSGRQFSNSRSEMNVSTLELGDSALYLCASKGQANTGELFFGEGSRLTVL.

The rearrangement uses TRBV13 and TRBJ1-2; D might be TRBD1 (6 bases). Per the germline V gene, CDR1 is PRHDT and CDR2 is FYEKMQ (reference sequence). The CDR3 has 13 residues. V lost 5 bases and J 7 bases, leaving 14 bases between the germline ends. The CDR3 bases are TGTGCCAGCAGCATCACAGGGCTGGGTGGCTACACCTTC. Protein product: CASSITGLGGYTF.

The V gene is TRBV5-6, the J gene TRBJ1-5; D may be TRBD1 (5 bases). The CDR3 runs 14 residues. Trimming pared 0 bases from V and 3 bases from J, leaving 7 bases between. Germline V lookup: CDR1 SGHDT, CDR2 YYEEEE. In nucleotides, the CDR3 is TGTGCCAGCAGCTTGGGAGGGACCAATCAGCCCCAGCATTTT. Its protein is CASSLGGTNQPQHF.

This clone was found once. The gene calls are TRBV5-1 and TRBJ2-7; 8 positions match TRBD2. J was trimmed by 1 base and V by 3 bases; bases with no gene match: 9. The CDR3 covers 16 residues. Germline values: CDR1 SGHRS, CDR2 YFSETQ. CDR3 in amino acids: CASSWSGGGPSYEQYF. CDR3 nucleotides: TGCGCCAGCAGCTGGAGCGGCGGGGGGCCATCCTACGAGCAGTACTTC.

The chain links TRBV7-9 to TRBJ1-2, with D uncertain. Per the germline V gene, CDR1 is SEHNR and CDR2 is FQNEAQ (reference sequence). This CDR3 is 11 amino acids long. Between the trimmed V and J ends, which lost 5 bases and 8 bases, there was a span of 9 bases. DNA of the CDR3: TGTGCCAGCAGCGAATCCTTAGGCTACACCTTC. This codes for CASSESLGYTF.

The rearrangement uses TRBV19 and TRBJ1-5, with TRBD1 as a possible D gene (5 bases). This CDR3 region has 14 residues. Per the germline V gene, CDR1 is LNHDA and CDR2 is SQIVND (reference sequence). Deletions cut 1 base from V and 11 bases from J, with 15 bases between. CDR3 coding DNA: TGTGCCAGTAGTATAGGGCCAGGGCCGGAGTCCCAGCATTTT. This gives the protein CASSIGPGPESQHF.

The chain recombines TRBV19 with TRBJ1-5; D is perhaps TRBD1 (6 bases). The CDR3 is made up of 14 amino acids. V lost 6 bases and J lost 2, with 11 bases in between. CDR1 LNHDA and CDR2 SQIVND come from the germline V gene (reference sequence). For the CDR3, the DNA is TGTGCCAGTAGGGATTCAGGGGGCAATCAGCCCCAGCATTTT. This translates into CASRDSGGNQPQHF. The full variable domain, in which reference TRBV19 and TRBJ1-5 provide the parts outside the CDR3, is DGGITQSPKYLFRKEGQNVTLSCEQNLNHDAMYWYRQDPGQGLRLIYYSQIVNDFQKGDIAEGYSVSREKKESFPLTVTSAQKNPTAFYLCASRDSGGNQPQHFGDGTRLSIL.

The CDR3 is CASSFGGSRTGELFF. In DNA form, the CDR3 reads TGTGCCAGCAGCTTTGGGGGGAGTAGAACCGGGGAGCTGTTTTTT. The rearrangement links TRBV7-3 to TRBJ2-2, with D maybe TRBD2 (6 bases). The V and J ends lost 3 bases and 5 bases respectively, with 13 bases between them. The V gene's germline CDR1 is SGHTA and CDR2 FQGTGA. The CDR3 spans 15 residues. Full variable domain (rest looked up from reference TRBV7-3 and TRBJ2-2): GAGVSQTPSNKVTEKGKYVELRCDPISGHTALYWYRQSLGQGPEFLIYFQGTGAADDSGLPNDRFFAVRPEGSVSTLKIQRTERGDSAVYLCASSFGGSRTGELFFGEGSRLTVL.

V and J are TRBV7-8 and TRBJ2-1; TRBD2 is a possible D gene (6 bases). Trimming shortened V by 4 bases and J by 0 bases, and 19 bases separated the two germline ends. Per germline, CDR1 SGHVS and CDR2 FQNEAQ. The CDR3 length is 18 residues. This chain's CDR3 is CASSSTTYSGSSYNEQFF. CDR3 in DNA: TGTGCCAGCAGCTCTACTACATACTCCGGGAGCTCCTACAATGAGCAGTTCTTC.

The CDR3 here is CASSVGTGLSYNEQFF. The CDR3 coding sequence is TGTGCCAGCAGCGTAGGGACAGGCCTATCCTACAATGAGCAGTTCTTC. V and J are TRBV9 and TRBJ2-1; 7 nucleotides align to TRBD1. From germline, CDR1 is SGDLS and CDR2 YYNGEE. CDR3 size: 16 residues. V lost 0 bases to trimming and J lost 1 base; unmatched junction nucleotides: 4.

The chain links TRBV28 to TRBJ1-2; no clear D gene. Germline values: CDR1 MDHEN, CDR2 SYDVKM. Trimming cost V 3 bases and J 4 bases, with 18 bases left between them. The CDR3 is made up of 16 amino acids. For the CDR3, the DNA is TGTGCCAGCAGTTTGCCCTCTCTCAATATAGGCTATGGCTACACCTTC. This translates into CASSLPSLNIGYGYTF.

The chain employs TRBV9 and TRBJ2-7; D unclear. The length of the CDR3 is 14 residues. Germline assignment: CDR1 SGDLS and CDR2 YYNGEE. V lost 1 base and J lost 1, with 9 bases in between. The CDR3 nucleotides are TGTGCCAGCAGCGTACTCGGCACATCCTACGAGCAGTACTTC. It yields the protein CASSVLGTSYEQYF.

The chain combines TRBV5-5 with TRBJ2-5; TRBD1 or TRBD2 may be the D gene (5 bases each). CDR1 and CDR2 (germline): SGHKS, YYEKEE (reference sequence). V was shortened by 0 bases and J by 5 bases, with 20 bases between the two germline ends. This CDR3 is built from 17 residues. For the CDR3, the DNA is TGTGCCAGCAGCTTGGACCCGCTCGGTGGGGGTAGGGAGACCCAGTACTTC. It specifies CASSLDPLGGGRETQYF.

The chain combines TRBV7-9 with TRBJ1-2; tentative D call: TRBD1 (6 bases). The V end lost 5 bases, the J end lost 7 bases, and 14 bases lay between the germline ends. Germline V gene data show CDR1 as SEHNR and CDR2 as FQNEAQ (reference sequence). CDR3 size: 13 residues. The CDR3 bases are TGTGCCAGCAGCCGCGGATCAGGGGCTGGCTACACCTTC. It specifies CASSRGSGAGYTF.

This clone was seen only a few times. This chain links TRBV29-1 with TRBJ1-1, with TRBD1 matching over 8 bases. V lost 6 bases, J lost 1 base, and 16 bases stayed unmatched. The germline CDR1 and CDR2 sequences are SQVTM and ANQGSEA. The CDR3 extends over 17 amino acids. CDR3 DNA: TGCAGCGTCGGACCCTCAGGGGGCGGGGGGTCGAACACTGAAGCTTTCTTT. As protein: CSVGPSGGGGSNTEAFF.

The genes are TRBV5-1 and TRBJ1-1; 8 positions agree with TRBD1. The CDR3 has 15 residues. V lost 0 bases to trimming and J lost 6 bases; unmatched junction nucleotides: 7. The germline gives CDR1 SGHRS, CDR2 YFSETQ. CDR3 sequence: CASSLVADRGAEAFF. The CDR3 DNA reads TGCGCCAGCAGCTTGGTCGCAGACAGGGGCGCTGAAGCTTTCTTT.

This chain links TRBV6-6 with TRBJ2-3, with TRBD2 matching 8 bases. This CDR3 region has 16 residues. After removal of 0 bases from V and 3 bases from J, the junction contained 5 bases not matched to a gene. CDR1 and CDR2 from the germline V gene are MNHNY and SVGAGI (reference sequence). The chain's CDR3 is CASSYSHAGGTDTQYF. In DNA form, the CDR3 reads TGTGCCAGCAGTTACTCGCATGCGGGAGGTACAGATACGCAGTATTTT.

This chain connects TRBV6-1 to TRBJ1-1; D is unresolved. The CDR3 totals 13 residues. The germline V and J ends were trimmed by 6 bases and 5 bases, with 13 bases remaining between them. Germline V gene sequence: CDR1 MNHNS, CDR2 SASEGT. CDR3: CASRSPVGTEAFF. DNA for the CDR3: TGTGCCAGCAGATCCCCTGTAGGGACTGAAGCTTTCTTT.

V is TRBV3-1 (or the pseudogene TRBV3-2) and J is TRBJ1-2; no definite D call. Germline assignment: CDR1 LGHDT and CDR2 YNNKEL (reference sequence). V shed 0 bases and J shed 8 bases, with 10 bases lying between them. This CDR3 region has 13 residues. The CDR3 DNA reads as TGTGCCAGCAGCCAAGAGGTATCGCGGGGCTACACCTTC. Translating gives CASSQEVSRGYTF.

DNA for the CDR3: TGTGCCAGCAGCTTTAAAAAGGGGAGCGAGCAGTACTTC. This translates into CASSFKKGSEQYF. The V call is TRBV5-4, the J call TRBJ2-7; D might be TRBD1 or TRBD2, each matching 5 bases. In germline, CDR1 is SGHNT, CDR2 YYREEE (reference sequence). With 2 bases removed from V and 6 bases from J, the gap between germline ends came to 12 bases. The CDR3 length is 13 residues.

The rearrangement joins TRBV30 to TRBJ2-3; D possibly uses TRBD1 or TRBD2 (5 bases each). V lost 0 bases and J lost 1, with 8 bases in between. The CDR3 totals 14 residues. Germline V CDR1 and CDR2: GTSNPN, SVGIG (reference sequence). The CDR3 DNA reads TGTGCCTGGAGTGTAGTGGGGGGCACAGATACGCAGTATTTT. Encoded protein: CAWSVVGGTDTQYF.

J is TRBJ2-2 and V is TRBV15; 7 nucleotides match TRBD2. The germline CDR1 and CDR2 sequences are LNHNV and YYDKDF (reference sequence). This CDR3 is 14 amino acids long. With 7 bases clipped from V and 2 bases from J, the junction kept 4 bases outside the gene matches. CDR3 protein: CATTSGINTGELFF. Written as DNA, the CDR3 is TGTGCCACCACTAGCGGAATAAACACCGGGGAGCTGTTTTTT.

This clone was detected only once. The gene calls are TRBV6-2 or TRBV6-3 and TRBJ2-3; D is perhaps TRBD1 (6 bases). The length of the CDR3 is 11 residues. Per the germline V gene, CDR1 is MNHEY and CDR2 is SVGEGT. Trimming shortened V by 6 bases and J by 10 bases, and 11 bases separated the two germline ends. CDR3 loop: CASSKQGPQYF. DNA of the CDR3: TGTGCCAGCAGCAAACAGGGCCCGCAGTATTTT.